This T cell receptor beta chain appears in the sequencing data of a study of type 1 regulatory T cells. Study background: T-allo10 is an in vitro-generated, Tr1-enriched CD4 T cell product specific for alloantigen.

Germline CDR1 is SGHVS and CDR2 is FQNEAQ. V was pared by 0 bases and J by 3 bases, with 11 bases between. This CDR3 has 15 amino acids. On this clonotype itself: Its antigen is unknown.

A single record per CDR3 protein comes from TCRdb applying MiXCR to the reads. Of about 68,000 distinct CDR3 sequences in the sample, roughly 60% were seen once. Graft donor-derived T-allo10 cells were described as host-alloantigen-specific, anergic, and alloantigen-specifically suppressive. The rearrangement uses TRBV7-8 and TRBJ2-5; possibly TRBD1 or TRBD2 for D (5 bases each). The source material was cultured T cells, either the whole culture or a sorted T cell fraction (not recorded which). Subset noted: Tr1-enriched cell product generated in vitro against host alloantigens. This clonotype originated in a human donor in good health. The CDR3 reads CASSLAGLAEETQYF. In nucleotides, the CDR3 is TGTGCCAGCAGCTTAGCGGGGCTAGCAGAAGAGACCCAGTACTTC.